The entry below gives a single T cell receptor beta chain sequence along with its context. This entry is derived from a study of cytomegalovirus exposure and HLA in healthy donors. Method: immunoSEQ multiplex PCR; TCRdb's copy keeps in-frame clones and lacks some. The sample includes 110,000 to 150,000 clones, about four fifths seen only once; the top ten take 1.4% to 1.5%. The sample consisted of PBMCs. The TCR sequence derives from a woman aged 30 to 39 in good health and CMV-seronegative.

The CDR3 DNA follows: TGTGCCAGCAGCGCAGGGGACCGGGGCTCAAACACTGAAGCTTTCTTT. This encodes CASSAGDRGSNTEAFF. J is TRBJ1-1 and V is TRBV5-4, with D maybe TRBD1 (6 bases). Looked up from germline, CDR1 is SGHNT and CDR2 is YYREEE (reference sequence). The CDR3 loop spans 16 amino acids. V lost 4 bases and J 2 bases, leaving 18 bases between the germline ends. The whole variable domain, filled in from reference TRBV5-4 and TRBJ1-1, reads ETGVTQSPTHLIKTRGQQVTLRCSSQSGHNTVSWYQQALGQGPQFIFQYYREEENGRGNFPPRFSGLQFPNYSSELNVNALELDDSALYLCASSAGDRGSNTEAFFGQGTRLTVV.